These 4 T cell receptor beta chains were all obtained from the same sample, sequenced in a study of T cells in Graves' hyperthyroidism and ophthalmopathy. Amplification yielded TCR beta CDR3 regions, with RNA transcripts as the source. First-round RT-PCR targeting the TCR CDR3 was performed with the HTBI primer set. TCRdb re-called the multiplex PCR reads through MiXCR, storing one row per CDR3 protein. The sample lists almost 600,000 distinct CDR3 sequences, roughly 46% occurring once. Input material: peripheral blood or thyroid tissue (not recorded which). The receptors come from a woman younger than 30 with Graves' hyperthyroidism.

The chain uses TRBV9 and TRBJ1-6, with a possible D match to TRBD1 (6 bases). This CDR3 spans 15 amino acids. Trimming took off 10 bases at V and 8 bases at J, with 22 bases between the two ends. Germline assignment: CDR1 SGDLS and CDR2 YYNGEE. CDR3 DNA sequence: TGTGCCTGGAGCGAACCCACAGGGATTGATTCACCCCTCCACTTT. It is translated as CAWSEPTGIDSPLHF.

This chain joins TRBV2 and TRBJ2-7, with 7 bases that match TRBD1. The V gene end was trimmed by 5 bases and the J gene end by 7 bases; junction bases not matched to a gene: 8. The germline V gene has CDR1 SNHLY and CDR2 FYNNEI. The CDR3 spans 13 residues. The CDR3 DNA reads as TGTGCCAGCAGTCAGACAGGGTTAAATGAGCAGTACTTC. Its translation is CASSQTGLNEQYF.

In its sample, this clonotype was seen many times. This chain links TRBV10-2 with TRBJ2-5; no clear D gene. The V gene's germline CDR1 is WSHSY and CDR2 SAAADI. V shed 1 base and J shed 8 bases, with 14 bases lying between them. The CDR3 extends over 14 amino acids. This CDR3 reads CASSEWAGSRTQYF. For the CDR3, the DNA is TGCGCCAGCAGTGAGTGGGCCGGAAGCCGAACCCAGTACTTC.

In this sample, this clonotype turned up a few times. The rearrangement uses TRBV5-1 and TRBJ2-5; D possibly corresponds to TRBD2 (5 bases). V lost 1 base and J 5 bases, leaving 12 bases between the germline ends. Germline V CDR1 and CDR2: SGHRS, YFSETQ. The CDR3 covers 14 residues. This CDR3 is CASSLSESGETQYF. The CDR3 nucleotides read TGCGCCAGCAGCTTGTCGGAGTCGGGGGAGACCCAGTACTTC.